This TCR beta chain was recovered during a study of regulatory T cells in long-lasting Graves disease. Both iRepertoire HTBI primers and Arm-PCR of CDR3 regions were used to build the TCR beta libraries. Authors' data handling: Samples jointly harbored roughly 62 TRBV and about 15 TRBJ segments. Each CDR3 protein gets one entry after TCRdb re-called the multiplex PCR reads with MiXCR. For this entry, the V and J calls and clone size follow TCRdb and not the study's own pipeline. Seen here are 500,000 to 700,000 distinct CDR3 sequences, around 30% observed once, and the top ten hold about two fifths. This clonotype was recorded many times. Its antigen is undetermined. Study-level points and caveats: New patients shared around 920 public clonotypes, fewer than the 2,500 to 3,500 shared by persistent patients. With persistent disease, TRBV28, TRBJ1-2 and TRBJ2-5 were the favored segments. Those with persistent Graves' had less TCR diversity than newly diagnosed patients.

Germline CDR1 and CDR2: MNHEY and SMNVEV (reference sequence). The CDR3 totals 15 residues. V shed 7 bases and J shed 3 bases, with 18 bases lying between them. Time point in this sample: persistent/refractory GD, antithyroid drugs over 5 years with positive TRAb. RNA from PBMCs was the source of the TCR library. This clonotype was obtained from a female donor with Graves disease. Source: peripheral blood mononuclear cells (PBMCs), taken when the disease was refractory, from a patient treated with antithyroid drugs. The gene calls are TRBV27 and TRBJ2-5, with a tentative D call TRBD2 (5 bases). The chain's CDR3 is CASNLVGGSEETQYF. DNA of the CDR3: TGTGCCAGCAATTTGGTCGGCGGGTCGGAAGAGACCCAGTACTTC.